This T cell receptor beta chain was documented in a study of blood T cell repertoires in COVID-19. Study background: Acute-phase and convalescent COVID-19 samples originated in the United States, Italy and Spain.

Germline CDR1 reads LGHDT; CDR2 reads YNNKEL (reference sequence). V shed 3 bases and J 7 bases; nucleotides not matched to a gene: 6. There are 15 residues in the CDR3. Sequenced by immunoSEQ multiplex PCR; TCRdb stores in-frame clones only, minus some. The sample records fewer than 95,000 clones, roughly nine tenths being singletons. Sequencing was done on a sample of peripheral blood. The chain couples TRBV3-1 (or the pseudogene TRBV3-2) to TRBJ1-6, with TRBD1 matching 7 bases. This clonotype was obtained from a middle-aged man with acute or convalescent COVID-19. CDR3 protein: CASSQEQGWNSPLHF. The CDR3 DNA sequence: TGTGCCAGCAGCCAGGAACAGGGGTGGAATTCACCCCTCCACTTT.